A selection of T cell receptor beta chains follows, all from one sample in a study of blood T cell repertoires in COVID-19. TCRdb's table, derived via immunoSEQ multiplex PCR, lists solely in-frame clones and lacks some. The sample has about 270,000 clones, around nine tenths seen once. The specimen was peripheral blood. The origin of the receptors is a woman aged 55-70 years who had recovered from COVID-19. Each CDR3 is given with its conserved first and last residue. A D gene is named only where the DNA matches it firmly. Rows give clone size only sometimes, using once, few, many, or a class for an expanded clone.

CDR3nt: TGTGCCAGCAGCCCCCTAGGGAGCGGGGTCACAGATACGCAGTATTTT
CDR3aa: CASSPLGSGVTDTQYF
len: 16
abundance: NA
v_gene: TRBV5-6
d_gene: TRBD2
j_gene: TRBJ2-3

CDR3nt: TGTGCCAGCAGCTATATCCTAGCGGGGGGGCTTGGAGAGCAGTTCTTC
CDR3aa: CASSYILAGGLGEQFF
len: 16
abundance: NA
v_gene: TRBV7-3
d_gene: TRBD2
j_gene: TRBJ2-1

CDR3nt: TGTGCCAGCAGTTCCAGCGGGGTGGAGCTGTTTTTT
CDR3aa: CASSSSGVELFF
len: 12
abundance: NA
v_gene: TRBV6-2/TRBV6-3
d_gene: TRBD2
j_gene: TRBJ2-2

CDR3nt: TGTGCCAGCAGCGTAGGTTGGACCAAGGGGGGCACAGATACGCAGTATTTT
CDR3aa: CASSVGWTKGGTDTQYF
len: 17
abundance: NA
v_gene: TRBV9
d_gene: NA
j_gene: TRBJ2-3

CDR3nt: TGTGCCAGCAGCCTACGAGGGGGAAAGGTAGAGACCCAGTACTTC
CDR3aa: CASSLRGGKVETQYF
len: 15
abundance: NA
v_gene: TRBV7-9
d_gene: NA
j_gene: TRBJ2-5

CDR3nt: TGCGCCAGCAGCTTGGATCTAGCGGGGGAGTACGATACGCAGTATTTT
CDR3aa: CASSLDLAGEYDTQYF
len: 16
abundance: NA
v_gene: TRBV5-1
d_gene: TRBD2
j_gene: TRBJ2-3

CDR3nt: TGCGCCAGCAGCCTGGGACAAAGAGGCTACACCTTC
CDR3aa: CASSLGQRGYTF
len: 12
abundance: NA
v_gene: TRBV5-1
d_gene: NA
j_gene: TRBJ1-2

CDR3nt: TGTGCCAGCAGCTTATACGGGTCGGGAGGTGAAAAACTGTTTTTT
CDR3aa: CASSLYGSGGEKLFF
len: 15
abundance: once
v_gene: TRBV7-2
d_gene: NA
j_gene: TRBJ1-4

CDR3nt: TGTGCCAGCAGTTTAGGGACATTCCGACAGGGCTCTAATGAAAAACTGTTTTTT
CDR3aa: CASSLGTFRQGSNEKLFF
len: 18
abundance: NA
v_gene: TRBV27
d_gene: TRBD1
j_gene: TRBJ1-4

CDR3nt: TGTGCCAGCAGCTTAGAGAGACAGGGTCGCAGCTTCTTC
CDR3aa: CASSLERQGRSFF
len: 13
abundance: NA
v_gene: TRBV7-2
d_gene: TRBD1
j_gene: TRBJ2-1

CDR3nt: TGTGCCAGCAGCTCACGGGGACAGGTGAATTCACCCCTCCACTTT
CDR3aa: CASSSRGQVNSPLHF
len: 15
abundance: NA
v_gene: TRBV7-9
d_gene: TRBD1
j_gene: TRBJ1-6

CDR3nt: TGTGCCAGCAGCCGGACTAGGTTGGAGACCCAGTACTTC
CDR3aa: CASSRTRLETQYF
len: 13
abundance: once
v_gene: TRBV5-6
d_gene: TRBD2
j_gene: TRBJ2-5

CDR3nt: TGTGCCAGCAGCCCCCGACAGGGGGGGACTAATGAAAAACTGTTTTTT
CDR3aa: CASSPRQGGTNEKLFF
len: 16
abundance: NA
v_gene: TRBV7-2
d_gene: TRBD1
j_gene: TRBJ1-4

CDR3nt: TGTGCCAGCAGCGTAGGACAGGGGGACAATCAGCCCCAGCATTTT
CDR3aa: CASSVGQGDNQPQHF
len: 15
abundance: NA
v_gene: TRBV7-9
d_gene: TRBD1
j_gene: TRBJ1-5

CDR3nt: TGTGCCAGCAGCCCAGACAGGGTAGATGGAAACACCATATATTTT
CDR3aa: CASSPDRVDGNTIYF
len: 15
abundance: NA
v_gene: TRBV6-5
d_gene: TRBD1
j_gene: TRBJ1-3

CDR3nt: TGTGCCAGCAGTTCAGGACAGGGGAGCACAGATACGCAGTATTTT
CDR3aa: CASSSGQGSTDTQYF
len: 15
abundance: NA
v_gene: TRBV28
d_gene: TRBD1
j_gene: TRBJ2-3

CDR3nt: TGCGCCAGCAGCCCGGCGGACAGGATTATCTATGGCTACACCTTC
CDR3aa: CASSPADRIIYGYTF
len: 15
abundance: NA
v_gene: TRBV5-1
d_gene: TRBD1
j_gene: TRBJ1-2

CDR3nt: TGTGCCAGCAGGTCCAGGGAAGTGCAGCCCCAGCATTTT
CDR3aa: CASRSREVQPQHF
len: 13
abundance: NA
v_gene: TRBV12-3/TRBV12-4
d_gene: NA
j_gene: TRBJ1-5

CDR3nt: TGCAGCGGACGACAGGGCCCTTCTCGGGAGCAGTACTTC
CDR3aa: CSGRQGPSREQYF
len: 13
abundance: NA
v_gene: TRBV29-1
d_gene: TRBD1
j_gene: TRBJ2-7

CDR3nt: TGTGCCAGCCATGACCCGGGTCGGGAGCAGTACTTC
CDR3aa: CASHDPGREQYF
len: 12
abundance: NA
v_gene: TRBV19
d_gene: NA
j_gene: TRBJ2-7

CDR3nt: TGCGCCAGCAGCAAACCGACAGCCTACGAGCAGTACTTC
CDR3aa: CASSKPTAYEQYF
len: 13
abundance: NA
v_gene: TRBV5-1
d_gene: NA
j_gene: TRBJ2-7

CDR3nt: TGTGCCAGCAGCTCGGGAGGGTTTGGCTATGGCTACACCTTC
CDR3aa: CASSSGGFGYGYTF
len: 14
abundance: NA
v_gene: TRBV5-4
d_gene: NA
j_gene: TRBJ1-2

CDR3nt: TGTGCCAGCAGGAGGGAGCGGGGGGGCCGGCTCGCAGATACGCAGTATTTT
CDR3aa: CASRRERGGRLADTQYF
len: 17
abundance: NA
v_gene: TRBV27
d_gene: TRBD2
j_gene: TRBJ2-3

CDR3nt: TGCGCCAGCAGCCAGCAGGACAGGGCCAATCAGCCCCAGCATTTT
CDR3aa: CASSQQDRANQPQHF
len: 15
abundance: once
v_gene: TRBV4-1
d_gene: TRBD1
j_gene: TRBJ1-5

CDR3nt: TGTGCCAGCAGCTTAACCGGGGCCGGGGAGCTGTTTTTT
CDR3aa: CASSLTGAGELFF
len: 13
abundance: few
v_gene: TRBV7-3
d_gene: NA
j_gene: TRBJ2-2

CDR3nt: TGTGCCATCAGTTTAGCGGGGGGCCATACCGGGGAGCTGTTTTTT
CDR3aa: CAISLAGGHTGELFF
len: 15
abundance: NA
v_gene: TRBV10-3
d_gene: TRBD2
j_gene: TRBJ2-2

CDR3nt: TGTGCCAGCACCCTGGGACACGGGGGGTCCTACAATGAGCAGTTCTTC
CDR3aa: CASTLGHGGSYNEQFF
len: 16
abundance: NA
v_gene: TRBV7-3
d_gene: NA
j_gene: TRBJ2-1

CDR3nt: TGTGCCAGTAGTATCGTCCGGGGGACGTACGAGCAGTACTTC
CDR3aa: CASSIVRGTYEQYF
len: 14
abundance: NA
v_gene: TRBV19
d_gene: NA
j_gene: TRBJ2-7

CDR3nt: TGCGCCAGCAGTGGTCGTACTGAAGCTTTCTTT
CDR3aa: CASSGRTEAFF
len: 11
abundance: NA
v_gene: TRBV10-1
d_gene: NA
j_gene: TRBJ1-1

CDR3nt: TGTGCCAGCAGCTTGTCAGGGAACACTGAAGCTTTCTTT
CDR3aa: CASSLSGNTEAFF
len: 13
abundance: once
v_gene: TRBV7-8
d_gene: NA
j_gene: TRBJ1-1

CDR3nt: TGTGCCAGAAGCTCGAGGCCGGATAGCGGGGGTACGAGCTCCTACAATGAGCAGTTCTTC
CDR3aa: CARSSRPDSGGTSSYNEQFF
len: 20
abundance: NA
v_gene: TRBV5-3
d_gene: TRBD2
j_gene: TRBJ2-1

CDR3nt: TGTGCCAGTAGCCCCGGCGGCGGGGGCCTCGGCGCGTACGAGCAGTACTTC
CDR3aa: CASSPGGGGLGAYEQYF
len: 17
abundance: few
v_gene: TRBV19
d_gene: NA
j_gene: TRBJ2-7

CDR3nt: TGTGCCAGCAGCGACCCGGGACAGGGGGCCCGGGCCAACTATTATGGCTACACCTTC
CDR3aa: CASSDPGQGARANYYGYTF
len: 19
abundance: NA
v_gene: TRBV9
d_gene: TRBD1
j_gene: TRBJ1-2

CDR3nt: TGTGCCAGCAGTAACGACAGGGCTGATCATTCACCCCTCCACTTT
CDR3aa: CASSNDRADHSPLHF
len: 15
abundance: NA
v_gene: TRBV6-5
d_gene: TRBD1
j_gene: TRBJ1-6

CDR3nt: TGTGCCAGCAGCGTACGTGATCAAGCGGGGGGGCGGCTTGAGCAGTTCTTC
CDR3aa: CASSVRDQAGGRLEQFF
len: 17
abundance: NA
v_gene: TRBV9
d_gene: TRBD2
j_gene: TRBJ2-1

CDR3nt: TGTGCCAGCAGCAAGAGGGAGGGAAACACCATATATTTT
CDR3aa: CASSKREGNTIYF
len: 13
abundance: NA
v_gene: TRBV21-1
d_gene: NA
j_gene: TRBJ1-3

CDR3nt: TGTGCCAGTAGTGGGGACAGGGCCCGTCGTAACACTGAAGCTTTCTTT
CDR3aa: CASSGDRARRNTEAFF
len: 16
abundance: NA
v_gene: TRBV19
d_gene: TRBD1
j_gene: TRBJ1-1

CDR3nt: TGTGCCAGCAGACCCTTCTTAAACGAACTGAGCTCCTATAATTCACCCCTCCACTTT
CDR3aa: CASRPFLNELSSYNSPLHF
len: 19
abundance: once
v_gene: TRBV28
d_gene: NA
j_gene: TRBJ1-6

CDR3nt: TGTGCCAGCAGCGGGACAGCAGGCACAGATACGCAGTATTTT
CDR3aa: CASSGTAGTDTQYF
len: 14
abundance: NA
v_gene: TRBV9
d_gene: NA
j_gene: TRBJ2-3

CDR3nt: TGTGCCAGCTCACCTGGACAGGGTCCTGAAGCTTTCTTT
CDR3aa: CASSPGQGPEAFF
len: 13
abundance: NA
v_gene: TRBV18
d_gene: TRBD1
j_gene: TRBJ1-1

CDR3nt: TGTGCTAGTGGCACCGGGACAGAAGGGACCCAGTACTTC
CDR3aa: CASGTGTEGTQYF
len: 13
abundance: NA
v_gene: TRBV12-5
d_gene: TRBD1
j_gene: TRBJ2-5

CDR3nt: TGCAGCGTTGAACTTCGGGACACGGTTAGGACCCAGTACTTC
CDR3aa: CSVELRDTVRTQYF
len: 14
abundance: NA
v_gene: TRBV29-1
d_gene: NA
j_gene: TRBJ2-5

CDR3nt: TGTGCCAGCAGCGCGGTACAGGGGATGAGGACTGAAGCTTTCTTT
CDR3aa: CASSAVQGMRTEAFF
len: 15
abundance: NA
v_gene: TRBV5-4
d_gene: TRBD1
j_gene: TRBJ1-1

CDR3nt: TGTGCCAGCAGGGGGACAGGGGGGAGTGGCTACACCTTC
CDR3aa: CASRGTGGSGYTF
len: 13
abundance: NA
v_gene: TRBV6-5
d_gene: TRBD1
j_gene: TRBJ1-2

CDR3nt: TGCGCCAGCAGCAACCGGGACAACTCCTACGAGCAGTACTTC
CDR3aa: CASSNRDNSYEQYF
len: 14
abundance: once
v_gene: TRBV4-3
d_gene: NA
j_gene: TRBJ2-7

CDR3nt: TGTGCCAGCACCACTGCGGGGCCAGGGACTGAAGCTTTCTTT
CDR3aa: CASTTAGPGTEAFF
len: 14
abundance: NA
v_gene: TRBV28
d_gene: NA
j_gene: TRBJ1-1

CDR3nt: TGTGCCAGCAGTTCAAGACAGGTTTATAATTCACCCCTCCACTTT
CDR3aa: CASSSRQVYNSPLHF
len: 15
abundance: once
v_gene: TRBV6-6
d_gene: NA
j_gene: TRBJ1-6

CDR3nt: TGTGCCAGCAGCCCCCGACAGTCCCCAGCTTTCTTT
CDR3aa: CASSPRQSPAFF
len: 12
abundance: once
v_gene: TRBV3-1/TRBV3-2
d_gene: NA
j_gene: TRBJ1-1

CDR3nt: TGTGCCAGCAGCTCTATTTTCACCGGGGAGCTGTTTTTT
CDR3aa: CASSSIFTGELFF
len: 13
abundance: NA
v_gene: TRBV11-2
d_gene: NA
j_gene: TRBJ2-2

CDR3nt: TGTGCTAGTGAGGCAGCGACAGGGTATAGCAATCAGCCCCAGCATTTT
CDR3aa: CASEAATGYSNQPQHF
len: 16
abundance: once
v_gene: TRBV12-5
d_gene: TRBD1
j_gene: TRBJ1-5

CDR3nt: TGCGCCAGCAGCGGCGGACAGGGGGCAAGGTTTTCTGAAGCTTTCTTT
CDR3aa: CASSGGQGARFSEAFF
len: 16
abundance: NA
v_gene: TRBV5-1
d_gene: TRBD1
j_gene: TRBJ1-1

CDR3nt: TGTGCCAGCAGCTTTCTCGCAGGGGGTACCTCACCCCTCCACTTT
CDR3aa: CASSFLAGGTSPLHF
len: 15
abundance: NA
v_gene: TRBV5-4
d_gene: TRBD1
j_gene: TRBJ1-6

CDR3nt: TGTGCCAGCAGCTTCTGGGCGGGGGGAATCTACGAGCAGTACTTC
CDR3aa: CASSFWAGGIYEQYF
len: 15
abundance: NA
v_gene: TRBV7-2
d_gene: TRBD2
j_gene: TRBJ2-7

CDR3nt: TGTGCCAGCAGCCCGGGACTATCGAACAATGAGCAGTTCTTC
CDR3aa: CASSPGLSNNEQFF
len: 14
abundance: NA
v_gene: TRBV7-2
d_gene: TRBD2
j_gene: TRBJ2-1

CDR3nt: TGTGCCAGCAGCGTAGGAGGACAGCACCTCTATGGCTACACCTTC
CDR3aa: CASSVGGQHLYGYTF
len: 15
abundance: NA
v_gene: TRBV9
d_gene: NA
j_gene: TRBJ1-2

CDR3nt: TGTGCCAGAAAAAGGGGAGGGACAGGGGGACTCACAGATACGCAGTATTTT
CDR3aa: CARKRGGTGGLTDTQYF
len: 17
abundance: once
v_gene: TRBV4-2
d_gene: TRBD1
j_gene: TRBJ2-3

CDR3nt: TGTGCCAGTAGTATTAACCGGGGGGCTGGTGGCTACACCTTC
CDR3aa: CASSINRGAGGYTF
len: 14
abundance: NA
v_gene: TRBV19
d_gene: NA
j_gene: TRBJ1-2

CDR3nt: TGTGCCAGTAGTATAAGGGGTAGAGGCTCCTACGAGCAGTACTTC
CDR3aa: CASSIRGRGSYEQYF
len: 15
abundance: NA
v_gene: TRBV19
d_gene: NA
j_gene: TRBJ2-7

CDR3nt: TGCGCCAGCAGACCATTTGCGGGCGGACTTCAAGAGACCCAGTACTTC
CDR3aa: CASRPFAGGLQETQYF
len: 16
abundance: NA
v_gene: TRBV5-1
d_gene: NA
j_gene: TRBJ2-5